Listed below are T cell receptor beta chains from one sample, sequenced in a study of control samples from healthy donors and cancer patients. Method: immunoSEQ multiplex PCR; TCRdb's copy keeps in-frame clones and lacks some. Here the sample spans 150,000 to 170,000 clones, 94% being singletons. The sequencing input was blood. The receptors here all came from a man between 35 and 55 years old in good health. Both conserved end residues are part of each CDR3. Each record gives: J gene, V gene, D gene, clone size, CDR3 DNA, CDR3 protein. The D gene is left open where the match is weak. A clone size is listed for some rows: how often the clone was seen (once, few, many), or a class if it is expanded.

J gene: TRBJ2-1
V gene: TRBV5-4
D gene: TRBD2
clone size: -
CDR3 DNA: TGTGCCAGCAGACGCACTAGCGGGACCTACAATGAGCAGTTCTTC
CDR3 protein: CASRRTSGTYNEQFF

J gene: TRBJ1-1
V gene: TRBV15
D gene: -
clone size: -
CDR3 DNA: TGTGCCACCAGCAGAGAGAGGACAGCTAACACTGAAGCTTTCTTT
CDR3 protein: CATSRERTANTEAFF

J gene: TRBJ1-1
V gene: TRBV6-5
D gene: -
clone size: -
CDR3 DNA: TGTGCCAGCAGCCGTTTGTTATCAGGGGAGACTGAAGCTTTCTTT
CDR3 protein: CASSRLLSGETEAFF

J gene: TRBJ2-3
V gene: TRBV2
D gene: TRBD2
clone size: -
CDR3 DNA: TGTGCCAGCAGTCCCGTTGCGGGGGGGGCAGATACGCAGTATTTT
CDR3 protein: CASSPVAGGADTQYF

J gene: TRBJ1-2
V gene: TRBV18
D gene: -
clone size: -
CDR3 DNA: TGTGCCAGCTCACCATTATCGAGGACGGGGGAAGGGAACTATGGCTACACCTTC
CDR3 protein: CASSPLSRTGEGNYGYTF

J gene: TRBJ2-7
V gene: TRBV2
D gene: TRBD1
clone size: -
CDR3 DNA: TGTGCCAGCAGAGGGACAGGGGGATCCTCCTACGAGCAGTACTTC
CDR3 protein: CASRGTGGSSYEQYF

J gene: TRBJ1-1
V gene: TRBV21-1
D gene: -
clone size: -
CDR3 DNA: TGTGCCAGCAGCAAAGTGAGCAGGGGCGCAGGGAACACTGAAGCTTTCTTT
CDR3 protein: CASSKVSRGAGNTEAFF

J gene: TRBJ1-2
V gene: TRBV6-5
D gene: -
clone size: -
CDR3 DNA: TGTGCCAGCAGTTACTCGAGAGGGGACTATGGCTACACCTTC
CDR3 protein: CASSYSRGDYGYTF

J gene: TRBJ2-1
V gene: TRBV21-1
D gene: -
clone size: -
CDR3 DNA: TGTGCCAGCAGCAAAGAGGCCCACAATGAGCAGTTCTTC
CDR3 protein: CASSKEAHNEQFF

J gene: TRBJ2-2
V gene: TRBV6-5
D gene: -
clone size: once
CDR3 DNA: TGTGCCAGCAGTTTCGGGGGCCGCACCGGGGAGCTGTTTTTT
CDR3 protein: CASSFGGRTGELFF

J gene: TRBJ1-5
V gene: TRBV18
D gene: TRBD1
clone size: -
CDR3 DNA: TGTGCCAGCTCACCACCGTCCCCTCCCGGGACAGGGAGGAATGATCAGCCCCAGCATTTT
CDR3 protein: CASSPPSPPGTGRNDQPQHF

J gene: TRBJ1-4
V gene: TRBV2
D gene: -
clone size: -
CDR3 DNA: TGTGCCAGCAGTGAGAGAGGGGGAATTAATGAAAAACTGTTTTTT
CDR3 protein: CASSERGGINEKLFF

J gene: TRBJ1-5
V gene: TRBV5-1
D gene: -
clone size: -
CDR3 DNA: TGCGCCAGCAGCCCCGGGGCCTATAGCAATCAGCCCCAGCATTTT
CDR3 protein: CASSPGAYSNQPQHF

J gene: TRBJ2-3
V gene: TRBV30
D gene: TRBD1
clone size: -
CDR3 DNA: TGTGCCTGGAGTAAGCGGGACAGGGGGCTTGGCACAGATACGCAGTATTTT
CDR3 protein: CAWSKRDRGLGTDTQYF

J gene: TRBJ2-1
V gene: TRBV29-1
D gene: TRBD2
clone size: -
CDR3 DNA: TGCAGCGTTGAAGGCCTAGCGGGGGACGGGTCCTACAATGAGCAGTTCTTC
CDR3 protein: CSVEGLAGDGSYNEQFF

J gene: TRBJ1-2
V gene: TRBV28
D gene: -
clone size: -
CDR3 DNA: TGTGCCAGCAGTTTATTCGGGGCCCCGACAGGAGGCTATGGCTACACCTTC
CDR3 protein: CASSLFGAPTGGYGYTF

J gene: TRBJ1-1
V gene: TRBV27
D gene: -
clone size: -
CDR3 DNA: TGTGCCAGCAGTTTATCGTCACGGTCGAACACTGAAGCTTTCTTT
CDR3 protein: CASSLSSRSNTEAFF

J gene: TRBJ2-1
V gene: TRBV5-1
D gene: -
clone size: -
CDR3 DNA: TGCGCCAGCAGCTTGGCCCGGCCTAGGGTTGAGCAGTTCTTC
CDR3 protein: CASSLARPRVEQFF

J gene: TRBJ1-5
V gene: TRBV12-3/TRBV12-4
D gene: -
clone size: -
CDR3 DNA: TGTGCCAGCAGTTTCAGGGGTCAGCCCCAGCATTTT
CDR3 protein: CASSFRGQPQHF

J gene: TRBJ2-7
V gene: TRBV4-1
D gene: -
clone size: few
CDR3 DNA: TGCGCCAGCAGCCAAGATTGGGCAGGGAGGTCCTACGAGCAGTACTTC
CDR3 protein: CASSQDWAGRSYEQYF

J gene: TRBJ1-2
V gene: TRBV2
D gene: -
clone size: -
CDR3 DNA: TGTGCCAGCAAGAGGGTTTCAAGCTACACCTTC
CDR3 protein: CASKRVSSYTF

J gene: TRBJ1-2
V gene: TRBV4-3
D gene: TRBD1
clone size: -
CDR3 DNA: TGCGCCAGCAGCAACGCTTGGACAGGGGGGAACTATGGCTACACCTTC
CDR3 protein: CASSNAWTGGNYGYTF

J gene: TRBJ1-1
V gene: TRBV6-1
D gene: -
clone size: -
CDR3 DNA: TGTGCCAGCAGTGAAGTCGGGGGTATGGGCACTGAAGCTTTCTTT
CDR3 protein: CASSEVGGMGTEAFF

J gene: TRBJ2-7
V gene: TRBV6-6
D gene: -
clone size: -
CDR3 DNA: TGTGCCAGCAGGGGATACTCCTACGAGCAGTACTTC
CDR3 protein: CASRGYSYEQYF

J gene: TRBJ2-7
V gene: TRBV6-5
D gene: -
clone size: many
CDR3 DNA: TGTGCCAGCAGTATCCGACGGGACACCTACGAGCAGTACTTC
CDR3 protein: CASSIRRDTYEQYF

J gene: TRBJ1-2
V gene: TRBV28
D gene: -
clone size: -
CDR3 DNA: TGTGCCAGCAGTTCTTCCGGGGGTACAGGCGGCGGCTACACCTTC
CDR3 protein: CASSSSGGTGGGYTF

J gene: TRBJ1-5
V gene: TRBV6-5
D gene: -
clone size: once
CDR3 DNA: TGTGCCAGCAGTTACTCCCAGGGAGGCAATCAGCCCCAGCATTTT
CDR3 protein: CASSYSQGGNQPQHF

J gene: TRBJ1-2
V gene: TRBV19
D gene: TRBD1
clone size: -
CDR3 DNA: TGTGCCAGTAGTCCCGGGACAGGGAACTCCTATGGCTACACCTTC
CDR3 protein: CASSPGTGNSYGYTF

J gene: TRBJ1-1
V gene: TRBV7-2
D gene: -
clone size: -
CDR3 DNA: TGTGCCAGCAGCTTATTTGGGGGGATGAACACTGAAGCTTTCTTT
CDR3 protein: CASSLFGGMNTEAFF

J gene: TRBJ2-4
V gene: TRBV30
D gene: TRBD2
clone size: -
CDR3 DNA: TGTGCCTGGAGTACTCGGGGGGGTAGACTAGCCAAAAACATTCAGTACTTC
CDR3 protein: CAWSTRGGRLAKNIQYF

J gene: TRBJ2-1
V gene: TRBV25-1
D gene: TRBD2
clone size: -
CDR3 DNA: TGTGCCAGCAGTGAATTGGGGGGGAATGAGCAGTTCTTC
CDR3 protein: CASSELGGNEQFF

J gene: TRBJ2-7
V gene: TRBV5-5
D gene: -
clone size: -
CDR3 DNA: TGTGCCAGCAGACCGGAGAGGAGCACTGCCGAGCAGTACTTC
CDR3 protein: CASRPERSTAEQYF

J gene: TRBJ1-1
V gene: TRBV2
D gene: TRBD1
clone size: -
CDR3 DNA: TGTGCCAGCAAGACAGGACAGGCGGATACTGAAGCTTTCTTT
CDR3 protein: CASKTGQADTEAFF

J gene: TRBJ1-5
V gene: TRBV12-3/TRBV12-4
D gene: -
clone size: -
CDR3 DNA: TGTGCCAGCAGTTTGGGGGGTCCGCCCCAGCATTTT
CDR3 protein: CASSLGGPPQHF

J gene: TRBJ2-1
V gene: TRBV12-3/TRBV12-4
D gene: -
clone size: -
CDR3 DNA: TGTGCCAGCAGTCCGCAACAACGGAATGAGCAGTTCTTC
CDR3 protein: CASSPQQRNEQFF

J gene: TRBJ2-7
V gene: TRBV11-2
D gene: -
clone size: -
CDR3 DNA: TGTGCCAGCAGCTTAGGGGATCCGCGGGCCTCCTACGAGCAGTACTTC
CDR3 protein: CASSLGDPRASYEQYF

J gene: TRBJ2-7
V gene: TRBV12-5
D gene: -
clone size: -
CDR3 DNA: TGTGCTAGTGCCAATCACCTGGCTTCACAGGGCCACGAGCAGTACTTC
CDR3 protein: CASANHLASQGHEQYF

J gene: TRBJ1-5
V gene: TRBV6-2/TRBV6-3
D gene: -
clone size: -
CDR3 DNA: TGTGCCAGCAGTTACCGGAGGTCTCAGCCCCAGCATTTT
CDR3 protein: CASSYRRSQPQHF

J gene: TRBJ2-7
V gene: TRBV4-3
D gene: TRBD2
clone size: -
CDR3 DNA: TGCGCCAGCAGCCAAAGCGCTTATCAGCGGGGGGGCCTCGAGCAGTACTTC
CDR3 protein: CASSQSAYQRGGLEQYF

J gene: TRBJ1-1
V gene: TRBV30
D gene: -
clone size: -
CDR3 DNA: TGTGCCTGGAGTGTATCTCAAGGACGAGCTTTCTTT
CDR3 protein: CAWSVSQGRAFF

J gene: TRBJ2-7
V gene: TRBV12-3/TRBV12-4
D gene: -
clone size: -
CDR3 DNA: TGTGCCAGCAGTCGACAGAATTACGAGCAGTACTTC
CDR3 protein: CASSRQNYEQYF

J gene: TRBJ2-5
V gene: TRBV7-2
D gene: -
clone size: -
CDR3 DNA: TGTGCCAGCAGCTTAGTAGGGCCCCCCCAAGAGACCCAGTACTTC
CDR3 protein: CASSLVGPPQETQYF